A single sample gave rise to the 2 T cell receptor beta chains below, sequenced in a study of identical twins. TCRdb reprocessed the 5' RACE reads via MiXCR and lists one record per CDR3 protein. The sample has 200,000 to 300,000 distinct CDR3 sequences, about 11% seen once. Input material: memory T cells sorted from blood. These receptor sequences come from a man aged 50 to 59 in good health.

This clonotype occurred many times. The rearrangement uses TRBV7-2 and TRBJ2-7; 7 bases map to TRBD2. The CDR3 is 15 amino acids. Germline V gives CDR1 SGHTA, CDR2 FQGNSA. The ends lost 3 bases at V and 2 bases at J; junction bases unmatched: 7. The CDR3 DNA sequence: TGTGCCAGCAGCTTGGGTTTAGCGGGTGCCTACGAGCAGTACTTC. Translated: CASSLGLAGAYEQYF. Combining the CDR3 with reference TRBV7-2 and TRBJ2-7 gives the whole variable domain GAGVSQSPSNKVTEKGKDVELRCDPISGHTALYWYRQSLGQGLEFLIYFQGNSAPDKSGLPSDRFSAERTGGSVSTLTIQRTQQEDSAVYLCASSLGLAGAYEQYFGPGTRLTVT.

This clonotype was detected ten times or more. The rearrangement links TRBV9 to TRBJ2-7; no clear D gene. Trimming shortened V by 0 bases and J by 4 bases, and 8 bases separated the two germline ends. The CDR3 sequence is 13 residues long. Germline V gene lookup returns CDR1 SGDLS and CDR2 YYNGEE. CDR3 region: CASSVGVGYEQYF. The CDR3, as DNA: TGTGCCAGCAGCGTAGGTGTAGGATACGAGCAGTACTTC.